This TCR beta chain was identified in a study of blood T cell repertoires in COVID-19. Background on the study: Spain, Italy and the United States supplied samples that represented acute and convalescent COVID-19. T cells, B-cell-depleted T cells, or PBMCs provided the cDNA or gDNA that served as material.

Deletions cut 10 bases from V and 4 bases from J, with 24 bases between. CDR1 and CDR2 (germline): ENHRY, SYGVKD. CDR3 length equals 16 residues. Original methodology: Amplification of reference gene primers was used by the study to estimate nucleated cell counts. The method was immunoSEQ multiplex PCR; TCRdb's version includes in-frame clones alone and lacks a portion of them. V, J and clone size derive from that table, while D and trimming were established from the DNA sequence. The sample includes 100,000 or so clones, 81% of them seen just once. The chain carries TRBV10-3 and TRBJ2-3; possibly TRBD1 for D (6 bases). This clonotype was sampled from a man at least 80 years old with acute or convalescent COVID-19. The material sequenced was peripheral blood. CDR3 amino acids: CATSPGGIRTADTQYF. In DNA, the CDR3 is TGTGCCACTTCCCCCGGAGGAATACGGACAGCAGATACGCAGTATTTT.